These T cell receptor beta chains were read from a single sample in a study of blood T cell repertoires in COVID-19. TCRdb's copy holds only in-frame clones and misses some; the assay was immunoSEQ multiplex PCR. The data show about 210,000 clones, approximately 85% seen once. Material: peripheral blood. Source of these receptors: a woman between 45 and 65 years old with active or convalescent COVID-19. The CDR3 runs from the conserved cysteine through the conserved F or W. The D gene is left open where the match is weak. Where a row states a size, it is once, few, many or the class of an expanded clone; other rows omit it.

v_call: TRBV5-1; clone_size: NA; j_call: TRBJ2-1; d_call: TRBD1; cdr3_aa: CASSLGTAINEQFF; cdr3_nt: TGCGCCAGTTCCCTAGGGACAGCAATCAATGAGCAGTTCTTC
v_call: TRBV7-9; clone_size: NA; j_call: TRBJ2-3; d_call: NA; cdr3_aa: CASSNGLSTDTQYF; cdr3_nt: TGTGCCAGCAGCAACGGACTGAGCACAGATACGCAGTATTTT
v_call: TRBV10-2; clone_size: NA; j_call: TRBJ1-5; d_call: NA; cdr3_aa: CASSDPDQPQHF; cdr3_nt: TGCGCCAGCAGTGACCCAGATCAGCCCCAGCATTTT
v_call: TRBV7-3; clone_size: once; j_call: TRBJ1-1; d_call: NA; cdr3_aa: CASSLVSGIQTEAFF; cdr3_nt: TGTGCCAGCAGCTTAGTCTCAGGGATACAAACTGAAGCTTTCTTT
v_call: TRBV7-9; clone_size: NA; j_call: TRBJ1-2; d_call: TRBD1; cdr3_aa: CASSLVGQGNYGYTF; cdr3_nt: TGTGCCAGCAGCTTAGTGGGACAGGGAAACTATGGCTACACCTTC
v_call: TRBV14; clone_size: NA; j_call: TRBJ2-1; d_call: TRBD1; cdr3_aa: CASSHGDRYYNEQFF; cdr3_nt: TGTGCCAGCAGCCATGGGGACAGATACTACAATGAGCAGTTCTTC
v_call: TRBV19; clone_size: NA; j_call: TRBJ2-1; d_call: TRBD2; cdr3_aa: CASSIETSGRYNEQFF; cdr3_nt: TGTGCCAGTAGTATAGAGACTAGCGGGCGCTACAATGAGCAGTTCTTC
v_call: TRBV9; clone_size: NA; j_call: TRBJ1-2; d_call: NA; cdr3_aa: CASSGRGGTSANYGYTF; cdr3_nt: TGTGCCAGCAGCGGCCGTGGGGGCACTTCAGCTAACTATGGCTACACCTTC
v_call: TRBV11-3; clone_size: NA; j_call: TRBJ1-3; d_call: NA; cdr3_aa: CASSLVGGRAYDSGNTIYF; cdr3_nt: TGTGCCAGCAGCTTAGTCGGCGGCAGGGCCTATGACTCTGGAAACACCATATATTTT
v_call: TRBV27; clone_size: NA; j_call: TRBJ1-1; d_call: TRBD1; cdr3_aa: CASSATGFHTEAFF; cdr3_nt: TGTGCCAGCAGTGCGACAGGGTTTCACACTGAAGCTTTCTTT
v_call: TRBV5-5; clone_size: NA; j_call: TRBJ2-3; d_call: TRBD1; cdr3_aa: CASSKDRDGTDTQYF; cdr3_nt: TGTGCCAGCAGCAAGGACAGGGATGGGACAGATACGCAGTATTTT
v_call: TRBV5-1; clone_size: NA; j_call: TRBJ1-4; d_call: TRBD1; cdr3_aa: CASSAQGTNEKLFF; cdr3_nt: TGCGCCAGCAGCGCACAGGGGACTAATGAAAAACTGTTTTTT
v_call: TRBV24-1; clone_size: NA; j_call: TRBJ2-5; d_call: TRBD2; cdr3_aa: CATSDAGLAGEFGQYF; cdr3_nt: TGTGCCACCAGTGATGCGGGACTAGCGGGGGAGTTCGGCCAGTACTTC
v_call: TRBV27; clone_size: once; j_call: TRBJ1-1; d_call: NA; cdr3_aa: CASSLGAGTEAFF; cdr3_nt: TGTGCCAGCAGTTTAGGGGCCGGCACTGAAGCTTTCTTT
v_call: TRBV5-1; clone_size: NA; j_call: TRBJ1-5; d_call: NA; cdr3_aa: CASSPAPGEGQPQHF; cdr3_nt: TGCGCCAGCAGCCCCGCACCGGGAGAGGGTCAGCCCCAGCATTTT
v_call: TRBV21-1; clone_size: NA; j_call: TRBJ2-4; d_call: NA; cdr3_aa: CASSKGYRGFEPAKNIQYF; cdr3_nt: TGTGCCAGCAGCAAAGGGTACAGGGGATTTGAACCAGCCAAAAACATTCAGTACTTC
v_call: TRBV9; clone_size: NA; j_call: TRBJ2-3; d_call: NA; cdr3_aa: CASSARLNTDTQYF; cdr3_nt: TGTGCCAGCAGCGCCAGACTAAACACAGATACGCAGTATTTT
v_call: TRBV6-1; clone_size: once; j_call: TRBJ2-1; d_call: TRBD2; cdr3_aa: CASSGLAGHTRAPSEQFF; cdr3_nt: TGTGCCAGCAGTGGGCTAGCGGGGCACACCAGAGCACCCAGTGAGCAGTTCTTC
v_call: TRBV24-1; clone_size: NA; j_call: TRBJ1-6; d_call: NA; cdr3_aa: CATSTVNFRDPYNSPLHF; cdr3_nt: TGTGCCACCAGCACAGTCAATTTTCGCGACCCCTATAATTCACCCCTCCACTTT
v_call: TRBV19; clone_size: NA; j_call: TRBJ2-5; d_call: TRBD1; cdr3_aa: CASSLLQGRETQYF; cdr3_nt: TGTGCCAGTAGTCTACTACAGGGGCGGGAGACCCAGTACTTC
v_call: TRBV30; clone_size: NA; j_call: TRBJ1-4; d_call: TRBD1; cdr3_aa: CACTSNRGTEKLFF; cdr3_nt: TGTGCCTGCACCTCGAACAGGGGAACTGAAAAACTGTTTTTT
v_call: TRBV19; clone_size: NA; j_call: TRBJ2-3; d_call: TRBD2; cdr3_aa: CASSSGLAGRTDTQYF; cdr3_nt: TGTGCCAGTAGTTCCGGACTAGCGGGCCGCACAGATACGCAGTATTTT
v_call: TRBV18; clone_size: NA; j_call: TRBJ2-4; d_call: NA; cdr3_aa: CASSPNSGGKNIQYF; cdr3_nt: TGTGCCAGCTCACCAAATTCAGGTGGAAAAAACATTCAGTACTTC
v_call: TRBV7-9; clone_size: NA; j_call: TRBJ1-1; d_call: TRBD1; cdr3_aa: CASSLTGGGTEAFF; cdr3_nt: TGTGCCAGCAGCTTAACAGGGGGCGGCACTGAAGCTTTCTTT
v_call: TRBV24-1; clone_size: NA; j_call: TRBJ2-3; d_call: TRBD2; cdr3_aa: CATSDPGLAPDTQYF; cdr3_nt: TGTGCCACCAGTGACCCGGGACTAGCGCCAGATACGCAGTATTTT
v_call: TRBV9; clone_size: once; j_call: TRBJ1-2; d_call: TRBD1; cdr3_aa: CASSIGTGGGYGYTF; cdr3_nt: TGTGCCAGCAGCATTGGGACAGGGGGCGGCTATGGCTACACCTTC
v_call: TRBV5-1; clone_size: NA; j_call: TRBJ1-6; d_call: NA; cdr3_aa: CASSGEDYNSPLHF; cdr3_nt: TGCGCCAGCAGTGGGGAGGACTATAATTCACCCCTCCACTTT
v_call: TRBV5-1; clone_size: NA; j_call: TRBJ2-1; d_call: NA; cdr3_aa: CASSSDQGYNEQFF; cdr3_nt: TGCGCCAGCAGCTCCGATCAGGGTTACAATGAGCAGTTCTTC
v_call: TRBV18; clone_size: NA; j_call: TRBJ2-1; d_call: NA; cdr3_aa: CASSPKAIGSYNEQFF; cdr3_nt: TGTGCCAGCTCACCAAAAGCTATCGGGTCCTACAATGAGCAGTTCTTC
v_call: TRBV7-3; clone_size: NA; j_call: TRBJ2-1; d_call: NA; cdr3_aa: CASSLLDGSYNEQFF; cdr3_nt: TGTGCCAGCAGCTTATTGGACGGGAGCTACAATGAGCAGTTCTTC
v_call: TRBV7-3; clone_size: NA; j_call: TRBJ2-7; d_call: NA; cdr3_aa: CASSLLLAGNYEQYF; cdr3_nt: TGTGCCAGCAGCTTGCTTCTAGCTGGGAACTACGAGCAGTACTTC
v_call: TRBV7-7; clone_size: NA; j_call: TRBJ1-5; d_call: NA; cdr3_aa: CASSATWTIGQPQHF; cdr3_nt: TGTGCCAGCAGCGCGACCTGGACAATTGGTCAGCCCCAGCATTTT
v_call: TRBV28; clone_size: NA; j_call: TRBJ2-5; d_call: NA; cdr3_aa: CASSTGHRGETQYF; cdr3_nt: TGTGCCAGCAGTACGGGACACCGGGGAGAGACCCAGTACTTC
v_call: TRBV6-5; clone_size: NA; j_call: TRBJ1-1; d_call: NA; cdr3_aa: CASSYSTRVAFF; cdr3_nt: TGTGCCAGCAGTTACTCTACCCGAGTAGCTTTCTTT
v_call: TRBV28; clone_size: NA; j_call: TRBJ2-4; d_call: TRBD1; cdr3_aa: CASTPPRGQGASKNIQYF; cdr3_nt: TGTGCCAGCACCCCCCCACGAGGTCAGGGGGCATCCAAAAACATTCAGTACTTC
v_call: TRBV7-3; clone_size: NA; j_call: TRBJ1-1; d_call: NA; cdr3_aa: CASSLTGGLSTEAFF; cdr3_nt: TGTGCCAGCAGCTTAACTGGGGGCTTAAGCACTGAAGCTTTCTTT
v_call: TRBV6-1; clone_size: once; j_call: TRBJ1-4; d_call: TRBD1; cdr3_aa: CASSEQGQGKLFF; cdr3_nt: TGTGCCAGCAGTGAACAGGGACAGGGGAAACTGTTTTTT
v_call: TRBV28; clone_size: NA; j_call: TRBJ1-1; d_call: TRBD1; cdr3_aa: CASSLGQAGAFF; cdr3_nt: TGTGCCAGCAGTCTGGGACAGGCGGGAGCTTTCTTT
v_call: TRBV12-5; clone_size: NA; j_call: TRBJ2-3; d_call: TRBD1; cdr3_aa: CASGGQGEGHTDTQYF; cdr3_nt: TGTGCTAGTGGGGGACAGGGAGAGGGACACACAGATACGCAGTATTTT
v_call: TRBV27; clone_size: NA; j_call: TRBJ1-2; d_call: TRBD1; cdr3_aa: CASSPDRGSGYTF; cdr3_nt: TGTGCCAGCAGTCCCGACAGGGGGTCTGGCTACACCTTC
v_call: TRBV7-9; clone_size: NA; j_call: TRBJ2-3; d_call: TRBD2; cdr3_aa: CASFLLADTDTQYF; cdr3_nt: TGTGCCAGCTTCCTACTAGCGGACACAGATACGCAGTATTTT
v_call: TRBV2; clone_size: NA; j_call: TRBJ2-6; d_call: NA; cdr3_aa: CASSPTIGSGANVLTF; cdr3_nt: TGTGCCAGCAGTCCGACCATCGGGTCTGGGGCCAACGTCCTGACTTTC
v_call: TRBV3-1/TRBV3-2; clone_size: NA; j_call: TRBJ2-3; d_call: NA; cdr3_aa: CASSQIGDTQYF; cdr3_nt: TGTGCCAGCAGCCAAATAGGAGACACGCAGTATTTT
v_call: TRBV9; clone_size: few; j_call: TRBJ1-1; d_call: NA; cdr3_aa: CASSVGRSLYGAFF; cdr3_nt: TGTGCCAGCAGCGTAGGTCGCAGCCTTTACGGGGCTTTCTTT
v_call: TRBV5-4; clone_size: NA; j_call: TRBJ1-3; d_call: NA; cdr3_aa: CASSRDTGNTIYF; cdr3_nt: TGTGCCAGCAGCCGGGACACCGGAAACACCATATATTTT
v_call: TRBV7-6; clone_size: NA; j_call: TRBJ1-3; d_call: NA; cdr3_aa: CASSRRGRDSGNTIYF; cdr3_nt: TGTGCCAGCAGCCGCAGAGGGAGAGACTCTGGAAACACCATATATTTT
v_call: TRBV5-4; clone_size: NA; j_call: TRBJ1-1; d_call: NA; cdr3_aa: CASSPTLMNTEAFF; cdr3_nt: TGTGCCAGCAGCCCGACATTGATGAACACTGAAGCTTTCTTT
v_call: TRBV24-1; clone_size: few; j_call: TRBJ1-5; d_call: NA; cdr3_aa: CATSDFPDLDNQPQHF; cdr3_nt: TGTGCCACCAGTGATTTCCCTGACTTAGACAATCAGCCCCAGCATTTT
v_call: TRBV5-6; clone_size: few; j_call: TRBJ1-2; d_call: NA; cdr3_aa: CASSLGALLEGYTF; cdr3_nt: TGTGCCAGCAGCTTGGGAGCCCTCCTTGAAGGCTACACCTTC
v_call: TRBV27; clone_size: NA; j_call: TRBJ1-6; d_call: TRBD1; cdr3_aa: CASSWTGRLSPLHF; cdr3_nt: TGTGCCAGCAGTTGGACAGGGAGACTTTCACCCCTCCACTTT
v_call: TRBV9; clone_size: NA; j_call: TRBJ2-7; d_call: NA; cdr3_aa: CASSPRQYSYEQYF; cdr3_nt: TGTGCCAGCAGCCCAAGACAGTATTCCTACGAGCAGTACTTC
v_call: TRBV6-5; clone_size: NA; j_call: TRBJ1-1; d_call: TRBD1; cdr3_aa: CASRPTGTGTRRAFF; cdr3_nt: TGTGCCAGCAGACCCACCGGGACAGGGACGAGGCGAGCTTTCTTT
v_call: TRBV6-1; clone_size: NA; j_call: TRBJ2-7; d_call: TRBD1; cdr3_aa: CASNLGDRGTGEQYF; cdr3_nt: TGTGCCAGCAATTTAGGGGACAGGGGTACGGGCGAGCAGTACTTC
v_call: TRBV11-2; clone_size: NA; j_call: TRBJ2-3; d_call: TRBD1; cdr3_aa: CASSWDRVPDTQYF; cdr3_nt: TGTGCCAGCAGCTGGGACAGGGTCCCCGATACGCAGTATTTT
v_call: TRBV7-8; clone_size: NA; j_call: TRBJ2-1; d_call: NA; cdr3_aa: CASSLVRGPYPDEQFF; cdr3_nt: TGTGCCAGCAGCTTAGTGCGGGGGCCGTACCCCGATGAGCAGTTCTTC
v_call: TRBV19; clone_size: NA; j_call: TRBJ1-2; d_call: TRBD1; cdr3_aa: CASSIQDRINYGYTF; cdr3_nt: TGTGCCAGTAGTATACAGGACAGGATTAACTATGGCTACACCTTC
v_call: TRBV9; clone_size: NA; j_call: TRBJ1-3; d_call: TRBD1; cdr3_aa: CASSIGQGLSGNTIYF; cdr3_nt: TGTGCCAGCAGCATTGGACAGGGGCTCTCTGGAAACACCATATATTTT